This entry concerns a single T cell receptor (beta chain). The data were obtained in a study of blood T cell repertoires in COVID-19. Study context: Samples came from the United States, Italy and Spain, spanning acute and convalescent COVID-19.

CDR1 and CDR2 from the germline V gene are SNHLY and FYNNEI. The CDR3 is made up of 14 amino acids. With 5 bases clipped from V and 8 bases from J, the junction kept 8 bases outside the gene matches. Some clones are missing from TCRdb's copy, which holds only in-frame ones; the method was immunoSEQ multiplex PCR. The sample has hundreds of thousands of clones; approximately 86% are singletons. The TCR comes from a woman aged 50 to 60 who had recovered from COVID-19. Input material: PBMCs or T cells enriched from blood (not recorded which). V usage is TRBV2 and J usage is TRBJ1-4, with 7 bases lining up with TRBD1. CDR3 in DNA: TGTGCCAGCAGTATAGACAGGGTTTGGGAAAAACTGTTTTTT. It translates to CASSIDRVWEKLFF.